These 23 T cell receptor beta chains share one sample of origin, sequenced in a study of T cell repertoires in cytomegalovirus infection. TCRdb ran MiXCR on the reads and lists one entry per CDR3 protein. The table records 150,000 to 200,000 distinct CDR3 sequences, approximately 30% of them present only once. The sample taken for sequencing was PBMCs. The receptor source for this set is a human donor in good health (CMV status not recorded). Some clones in this sample may be carry-over from other donors' samples.

V is TRBV5-6 and J is TRBJ1-4; D is perhaps TRBD1 (5 bases). This CDR3 spans 18 amino acids. Trimming removed 4 bases at V and 5 bases at J, with 24 bases between. Germline loops: CDR1 SGHDT, CDR2 YYEEEE. CDR3 sequence (DNA): TGTGCCAGCAGCCGTTGGACATGGGGCTCCGGGCCCAATGAAAAACTGTTTTTT. This codes for CASSRWTWGSGPNEKLFF.

The chain couples TRBV15 to TRBJ2-2; a possible D gene is TRBD2 (7 bases). The germline V gene encodes CDR1 LNHNV and CDR2 YYDKDF (reference sequence). V was pared by 0 bases and J by 5 bases, with 10 bases between. The length of the CDR3 is 15 residues. Here the CDR3 reads CATSRDRGGTGELFF. CDR3 nucleotides: TGTGCCACCAGCAGAGACAGGGGAGGGACCGGGGAGCTGTTTTTT.

This clonotype was detected only a few times. The chain carries TRBV6-6 and TRBJ2-5; 7 bases are shared with TRBD1. Germline V gene data show CDR1 as MNHNY and CDR2 as SVGAGI (reference sequence). With 11 bases clipped from V and 2 bases from J, the junction kept 14 bases outside the gene matches. The CDR3 extends over 15 amino acids. DNA for the CDR3: TGTGCCGGCCGAGGGGCCGGGACAGATCAAGAGACCCAGTACTTC. It is translated as CAGRGAGTDQETQYF.

This clonotype came up a few times. The J gene is TRBJ1-2, the V gene TRBV2; no definite D call. The CDR3 length is 12 residues. CDR1 and CDR2 (germline): SNHLY, FYNNEI. With 2 bases removed from V and 6 bases from J, the gap between germline ends came to 7 bases. CDR3 protein: CASSENPHGYTF. The CDR3 region has the DNA TGTGCCAGCAGTGAAAATCCCCATGGCTACACCTTC.

This rearrangement joins TRBV18 to TRBJ1-2, with a tentative D call TRBD1 (6 bases). The CDR3 loop spans 12 amino acids. Germline CDR1 is KGHSH and CDR2 is LQKENI. Trimming pared 4 bases from V and 4 bases from J, leaving 7 bases between. CDR3 coding DNA: TGTGCCAGCTCACGACAGGTCTATGGCTACACCTTC. This translates into CASSRQVYGYTF.

This clonotype was seen only a few times. DNA of the CDR3: TGTGCCAGTAGTCCAAGACAGCGCAATCAGCCCCAGCATTTT. Its protein product is CASSPRQRNQPQHF. V and J are TRBV19 and TRBJ1-5; D may be TRBD1 (5 bases). The CDR3 runs 14 residues. From germline, CDR1 is LNHDA and CDR2 SQIVND (reference sequence). Trimming took 5 bases from V and 2 from J, leaving 10 bases between them.

This clonotype has more than one count but fewer than ten. The V and J genes are TRBV4-1 and TRBJ2-5; 10 bases line up with TRBD2. Trimming at V came to 4 bases and at J to 2 bases, leaving 7 bases not matched to a gene. The CDR3 has 16 amino acids. Germline V CDR1 and CDR2: MGHRA, YSYEKL. CDR3 protein: CASSLLAGDYQETQYF. In DNA, the CDR3 is TGCGCCAGCAGCCTCCTAGCGGGGGACTATCAAGAGACCCAGTACTTC.

This clonotype was observed a handful of times. The chain uses TRBV6-5 and TRBJ2-7, with D possibly matching TRBD1 (5 bases). The germline V gene encodes CDR1 MNHEY and CDR2 SVGAGI. Trimming shortened V by 0 bases and J by 5 bases, and 11 bases separated the two germline ends. The CDR3 runs to 14 residues. The DNA for the CDR3 is TGTGCCAGCAGTTACTCGCCAGGGCACAACGAGCAGTACTTC. It translates to CASSYSPGHNEQYF.

Comment on this clonotype: This may stem from a read error, because a much larger clone lies one nucleotide away. The V call is TRBV7-8, the J call TRBJ2-6; either TRBD1 or TRBD2 may fit D (5 bases each). The germline CDR1 and CDR2 sequences are SGHVS and FQNEAQ. The CDR3 is made up of 17 amino acids. The CDR3 protein is CASSLGSGESGADVLTF. DNA for the CDR3: TGTGCCAGCAGCTTAGGTTCTGGGGAGTCTGGGGCCGACGTCCTGACTTTC.

J is TRBJ2-3 and V is TRBV28; 11 positions match TRBD2. Germline CDR1 is MDHEN and CDR2 is SYDVKM. The CDR3 consists of 15 residues. The V and J ends lost 5 bases and 4 bases, in that order; junction bases with no gene match: 5. Here the CDR3 reads CASSHSGGEADTQYF. In DNA, the CDR3 is TGTGCCAGCAGTCATAGCGGGGGGGAGGCAGATACGCAGTATTTT.

This clonotype occurred many times. The chain joins TRBV7-2 to TRBJ2-7; 8 nucleotides line up with TRBD2. The CDR3 has 15 amino acids. V was clipped by 5 bases and J by 6 bases; unmatched bases: 12. In germline, CDR1 is SGHTA, CDR2 FQGNSA. CDR3 residues: CASSLLAEAGGEQYF. As DNA, the CDR3 is TGTGCCAGCAGCCTTTTAGCGGAGGCGGGGGGCGAGCAGTACTTC.

With regard to this clonotype: This may come from a read error, since a much larger clone is one base off. The gene calls are TRBV7-2 and TRBJ2-2, with a weak D call TRBD2 (6 bases). CDR1 and CDR2 (germline): SGHTA, FQGNSA. V lost 1 base to trimming and J lost 3 bases, with 12 bases between them. The CDR3 has 16 amino acids. CDR3 DNA: TGTGCCAGCAGCTTAGAGTCTAGCGCAGACACCGGGGAGCTGTTTTTT. Translating gives CASSLESSADTGELFF.

This clonotype was detected a few times. The V call is TRBV5-1, the J call TRBJ1-2; TRBD1 agrees at 7 bases. With 0 bases clipped from V and 4 bases from J, the junction kept 6 bases outside the gene matches. The CDR3 has 15 residues. In germline, CDR1 is SGHRS, CDR2 YFSETQ. The CDR3 is CASSLETGSGYGYTF. The CDR3 coding sequence is TGCGCCAGCAGCTTGGAGACAGGGTCGGGCTATGGCTACACCTTC.

This clonotype was found many times. The rearrangement joins TRBV7-2 to TRBJ1-2; possible D gene TRBD1, 5 bases. V dropped 5 bases and J dropped 11 bases, with 15 bases sitting between them. The germline V gene encodes CDR1 SGHTA and CDR2 FQGNSA. The CDR3 spans 12 residues. CDR3 residues: CASSLGEGGYTF. DNA of the CDR3: TGTGCCAGCAGCCTAGGGGAAGGAGGGTACACCTTC.

The V call is TRBV6-2 or TRBV6-3, the J call TRBJ2-1, with 13 bases matching TRBD2. J was trimmed by 5 bases and V by 2 bases; bases with no gene match: 3. The length of the CDR3 is 16 residues. CDR1 MNHEY and CDR2 SVGEGT come from the germline V gene. The CDR3 bases are TGTGCCAGCAGTTACACGGGACTAGCGGGGAACAATGAGCAGTTCTTC. Protein: CASSYTGLAGNNEQFF.

The V gene is TRBV20-1, the J gene TRBJ2-5; D not resolved. CDR3 length: 13 residues. Trimming cost V 0 bases and J 5 bases, with 10 bases left between them. Per the germline V gene, CDR1 is DFQATT and CDR2 is SNEGSKA (reference sequence). CDR3: CSARDSERETQYF. As DNA, the CDR3 is TGCAGTGCTAGAGATTCCGAGAGGGAGACCCAGTACTTC.

Concerning this clonotype itself: A single base separates this from a much larger clone, so it may be a read error. The CDR3 region is CASSSMDGYTF. CDR3 DNA: TGTGCCAGCAGCTCCATGGACGGCTACACCTTC. The rearrangement links TRBV11-2 to TRBJ1-2; no firm D call. Trimming cost V 4 bases and J 8 bases, with 8 bases left between them. Germline CDR1 reads SGHAT; CDR2 reads FQNNGV. This CDR3 region has 11 residues.

The chain employs TRBV13 and TRBJ2-4; 8 bases map to TRBD1. CDR3 length: 14 residues. Germline V gene lookup returns CDR1 PRHDT and CDR2 FYEKMQ (reference sequence). V shed 3 bases, J shed 6 bases, and the junction held 4 bases outside the gene matches. Here the CDR3 reads CASSFRDRLNIQYF. As DNA, the CDR3 is TGTGCCAGCAGCTTTCGGGACAGGTTAAACATTCAGTACTTC.

This clonotype was found many times. J is TRBJ2-7 and V is TRBV7-2, with unresolved D. The V and J ends lost 4 bases and 2 bases respectively, with 3 bases between them. This CDR3 spans 11 amino acids. Germline loops: CDR1 SGHTA, CDR2 FQGNSA. The CDR3 region is CASSSAYEQYF. CDR3 nucleotide sequence: TGTGCCAGCAGCTCGGCCTACGAGCAGTACTTC.

J is TRBJ2-4 and V is TRBV19, with D perhaps matching TRBD1 or TRBD2 (5 bases each). The CDR3 is 14 amino acids. V was trimmed by 5 bases and J by 9 bases, leaving 17 bases between them. CDR1 LNHDA and CDR2 SQIVND come from the germline V gene (reference sequence). CDR3 region: CASSGPPPGRIQYF. In DNA, the CDR3 is TGTGCCAGTAGTGGACCTCCACCGGGGCGCATTCAGTACTTC.

V gene TRBV12-3 or TRBV12-4 combines with J gene TRBJ1-1; D is uncertain. This CDR3 region has 13 residues. The V end was cut by 6 bases, the J end by 3 bases, with 11 bases between. DNA of the CDR3: TGTGCCAGCAGCCCTCTTACTTACACTGAAGCTTTCTTT. Translating it yields CASSPLTYTEAFF.

Only a few counts were recorded for this clonotype. The chain couples TRBV7-9 to TRBJ2-3; D is unresolved. V was clipped by 5 bases and J by 2 bases, with 14 bases between them. This CDR3 has 15 amino acids. From germline, CDR1 is SEHNR and CDR2 FQNEAQ (reference sequence). This CDR3 reads CASSPKRRFTDTQYF. In DNA, the CDR3 is TGTGCCAGCAGCCCAAAAAGACGGTTCACAGATACGCAGTATTTT.

CDR3 in amino acids: CASSPREGGNEQYF. The CDR3 region has the DNA TGTGCCAGCAGCCCCCGGGAGGGAGGGAACGAGCAGTACTTC. J is TRBJ2-7 and V is TRBV7-9, with 8 bases that match TRBD2. The CDR3 has 14 residues. CDR1 is SEHNR and CDR2 is FQNEAQ in the germline V gene (reference sequence). Germline trimming cut 5 bases from V and 5 bases from J; bases unmatched to any gene: 8.